The clone carrying this T cell receptor (beta chain) was picked up a small number of times. The target antigen is unknown. 5'RACE with constant-segment primers built TCRalpha and TCRbeta cDNA libraries with UMIs. TCRdb analysed the 5' RACE reads with MiXCR anew, one entry per CDR3 protein. In the table there are 410,000 or so distinct CDR3 sequences, about 22% of which are singletons. The data are from a study of T-cell memory formation after mild COVID-19. Study background: There were largely donor-specific TCR clusters.

Study-level findings and limits: Clones that contracted clustered mainly in CM and EM if CD4+ and in EMRA if CD8+.

Germline V lookup: CDR1 SGHKS, CDR2 YYEKEE (reference sequence). CDR3 length: 15 residues. V lost 7 bases to trimming and J lost 0 bases; unmatched junction nucleotides: 2. The sequenced sample consisted of PBMCs or a T cell subset sorted from them (not recorded which). The clonotype comes from an adult woman who had mild COVID-19 (a few samples of this study predate the infection). Cell type and time point are not known. The chain links TRBV5-5 to TRBJ2-3; TRBD2 agrees at 13 bases. CDR3 protein: CASGGLAGSTDTQYF. DNA of the CDR3: TGTGCCAGCGGGGGACTAGCGGGGAGCACAGATACGCAGTATTTT.